The 28 T cell receptor beta chains below were found in one sample sequenced in a study of T cells after yellow fever vaccination. In TCRdb, the 5' RACE reads were re-called with MiXCR into one record per CDR3 protein. The sample lists hundreds of thousands of distinct CDR3 sequences; 7% to 10% were seen once. The sample in question was PBMCs, obtained roughly 47 days after the first yellow fever vaccination. These receptors all stem from a man aged 18-30 years who received the YFV17D yellow fever vaccine.

This chain links TRBV7-2 with TRBJ2-1, with D hard to call. The CDR3 length is 15 residues. Germline-derived CDR1 and CDR2 are SGHTA and FQGNSA. Trimming stripped 5 bases from V and 8 bases from J, with 19 bases between. Here the CDR3 reads CASSMIGWLSDEQFF. For the CDR3, the DNA is TGTGCCAGCAGCATGATTGGGTGGCTGTCGGATGAGCAGTTCTTC.

This clonotype occurred many times. The junction departs from the called germline gene at one end, perhaps through a read error. The rearrangement joins TRBV4-3 to TRBJ2-1; 8 bases agree with TRBD2. The germline V gene has CDR1 LGHNA and CDR2 YSLEER. There are 16 residues in the CDR3. The CDR3 is CASSQDPAGAYNEQFF. In DNA form, the CDR3 reads TGCGCCAGCAGCCAAGACCCAGCGGGGGCCTATAATGAGCAGTTCTTC.

This clonotype was counted a few times. The genes are TRBV7-9 and TRBJ1-1, with no clear D. The CDR3 totals 15 residues. Germline values: CDR1 SEHNR, CDR2 FQNEAQ (reference sequence). V lost 6 bases to trimming and J lost 1 base, with 15 bases between them. The chain's CDR3 is CASRLGSVGNTEAFF. The CDR3 bases are TGTGCCAGCAGGCTAGGTTCCGTCGGGAACACTGAAGCTTTCTTT.

This clonotype appeared many times. V is TRBV7-9 and J is TRBJ2-2; 8 bases fit TRBD2. The CDR3 spans 14 residues. Germline values: CDR1 SEHNR, CDR2 FQNEAQ (reference sequence). V trimming: 8 bases; J trimming: 9 bases; junction bases outside the gene matches: 11. CDR3 sequence (DNA): TGTGCCAGCGGAACTAGCGGTCCCGATAGGGAGCTGTTTTTT. Translation gives CASGTSGPDRELFF. Complete variable domain (other parts from reference TRBV7-9 and TRBJ2-2): DTGVSQNPRHKITKRGQNVTFRCDPISEHNRLYWYRQTLGQGPEFLTYFQNEAQLEKSRLLSDRFSAERPKGSFSTLEIQRTEQGDSAMYLCASGTSGPDRELFFGEGSRLTVL.

This clonotype was picked up many times. The rearrangement uses TRBV5-1 and TRBJ1-5; D call uncertain. Germline-derived CDR1 and CDR2 are SGHRS and YFSETQ. V lost 1 base to trimming and J lost 2 bases, with 4 bases between them. The CDR3 loop spans 13 amino acids. CDR3 amino acids: CASSLPGNQPQHF. CDR3 DNA: TGCGCCAGCAGCTTGCCGGGCAATCAGCCCCAGCATTTT.

This clonotype came up a few times. The chain joins TRBV10-3 to TRBJ1-1; tentatively, D is TRBD1 (5 bases). Trimming cost V 6 bases and J 5 bases, with 7 bases left between them. The CDR3 has 11 residues. Germline V gives CDR1 ENHRY, CDR2 SYGVKD. The CDR3: CAISRETEAFF. In DNA form, the CDR3 reads TGTGCCATCAGCAGGGAGACTGAAGCTTTCTTT.

There are many counts of this clonotype. The V gene is TRBV7-7, the J gene TRBJ2-7; 10 nucleotides agree with TRBD1. The CDR3 totals 14 residues. After removal of 5 bases from V and 2 bases from J, the junction contained 3 bases not matched to a gene. CDR1 is SSHAT, CDR2 FNYEAQ, per germline (reference sequence). CDR3 region: CASSPGQGPYEQYF. The CDR3 region has the DNA TGTGCCAGCAGCCCGGGACAGGGGCCCTACGAGCAGTACTTC. The whole variable domain, remainder taken from reference TRBV7-7 and TRBJ2-7, is GAGVSQSPRYKVTKRGQDVTLRCDPISSHATLYWYQQALGQGPEFLTYFNYEAQPDKSGLPSDRFSAERPEGSISTLTIQRTEQRDSAMYRCASSPGQGPYEQYFGPGTRLTVT.

This clonotype was recorded many times. This chain connects TRBV12-3 or TRBV12-4 to TRBJ1-1, with D possibly being TRBD1 (6 bases). The CDR3 sequence is 15 residues long. Trimming left V 6 bases short and J 7 bases short, with 21 bases between. The DNA for the CDR3 is TGTGCCAGCAGCCAGGGTTCGGGGGGCCTGGGTGAAGCTTTCTTT. Translation gives CASSQGSGGLGEAFF.

This clonotype turned up a few times. The chain links TRBV20-1 to TRBJ1-2, with D perhaps TRBD1 (6 bases). Looked up from germline, CDR1 is DFQATT and CDR2 is SNEGSKA (reference sequence). The V end lost 6 bases, the J end lost 8 bases, and 16 bases lay between the germline ends. The CDR3 has 12 residues. The CDR3 reads CSAATGSWGYTF. In DNA, the CDR3 is TGCAGTGCCGCTACAGGGTCGTGGGGCTACACCTTC.

This clonotype was counted between two and nine times. This chain connects TRBV3-1 to TRBJ2-1; 10 nucleotides match TRBD2. Per the germline V gene, CDR1 is LGHDT and CDR2 is YNNKEL (reference sequence). V lost 4 bases, J lost 9 bases, and 3 bases stayed unmatched. This CDR3 has 13 residues. The CDR3 protein is CASSRLAGVEQFF. Written as DNA, the CDR3 is TGTGCCAGCAGCCGGCTAGCGGGGGTTGAGCAGTTCTTC.

This chain connects TRBV7-3 to TRBJ2-5, with no clear D. Germline V CDR1 and CDR2: SGHTA, FQGTGA. This CDR3 spans 14 amino acids. The ends were cut back, 2 bases at V and 4 bases at J, with 11 bases in the middle. CDR3 loop: CASSLVGIGETQYF. The CDR3 coding sequence is TGTGCCAGCAGCTTAGTGGGTATCGGAGAGACCCAGTACTTC.

CDR3 in DNA: TGTGCCAGCAGTGAACTCCTCCAAGAGACCCAGTACTTC. Amino acid sequence: CASSELLQETQYF. The V gene is TRBV25-1, the J gene TRBJ2-5, with unresolved D. CDR3 length equals 13 residues. From germline, CDR1 is MGHDK and CDR2 SYGVNS. Trimming left V 2 bases short and J 1 base short, with 5 bases between.

This chain connects TRBV12-3 or TRBV12-4 to TRBJ2-7; 12 positions match TRBD2. The CDR3 is 17 residues long. J lost 2 bases, V lost 5 bases, and 10 bases had no gene match. The CDR3 here is CASSQRTSGDHTYEQYF. In nucleotides, the CDR3 is TGTGCCAGCAGTCAAAGGACTAGCGGGGATCATACCTACGAGCAGTACTTC.

In this sample, this clonotype turned up many times. The chain uses TRBV7-9 and TRBJ1-3; tentatively, D is TRBD1 (6 bases). This CDR3 is 17 amino acids long. CDR1 is SEHNR and CDR2 is FQNEAQ in the germline V gene (reference sequence). V lost 4 bases and J lost 2, with 18 bases in between. CDR3 nucleotides: TGTGCCAGCAGCTATCTCCGGGGGGGGGCGCCTGGAAACACCATATATTTT. Amino acids: CASSYLRGGAPGNTIYF.

This clonotype was seen many times. V usage is TRBV5-5 and J usage is TRBJ2-1; D is undetermined. The ends were cut back, 4 bases at V and 8 bases at J, with 16 bases in the middle. The CDR3 has 14 residues. The V gene's germline CDR1 is SGHKS and CDR2 YYEKEE (reference sequence). The CDR3 loop is CASSTLGRFDEQFF. Here the CDR3 DNA reads TGTGCCAGCAGCACCTTGGGTAGGTTCGATGAGCAGTTCTTC.

This chain connects TRBV5-6 to TRBJ1-4, with no clear D. CDR1 is SGHDT, CDR2 YYEEEE, per germline. Trimming took 0 bases from V and 4 from J, leaving 4 bases between them. The CDR3 spans 13 residues. CDR3 amino acids: CASSLDLNEKLFF. The CDR3 DNA follows: TGTGCCAGCAGCTTGGACCTTAATGAAAAACTGTTTTTT.

This clonotype was counted only a few times. The chain combines TRBV12-3 or TRBV12-4 with TRBJ1-5, with no clear D. The CDR3 totals 14 residues. Trimming shortened V by 1 base and J by 5 bases, and 9 bases separated the two germline ends. Here the CDR3 DNA reads TGTGCCAGCAGTTTAGGAGGACTTTATCAGCCCCAGCATTTT. It codes for CASSLGGLYQPQHF.

In this sample, this clonotype turned up many times. DNA for the CDR3: TGTGCCAGCAGCTTACGGGCAGGGTCAGGCGAGCAGTACTTC. It specifies CASSLRAGSGEQYF. The chain recombines TRBV5-5 with TRBJ2-7; perhaps TRBD1 as D (5 bases). The ends were cut back, 2 bases at V and 6 bases at J, with 15 bases in the middle. The CDR3 runs to 14 residues. Per the germline V gene, CDR1 is SGHKS and CDR2 is YYEKEE (reference sequence).

This clonotype was counted a few times. This rearrangement joins TRBV7-6 to TRBJ2-1; 9 bases are shared with TRBD2. This CDR3 is 14 amino acids long. V trimming: 5 bases; J trimming: 13 bases; junction bases outside the gene matches: 12. Germline assignment: CDR1 SGHVS and CDR2 FNYEAQ. Here the CDR3 DNA reads TGTGCCAGCAGCCCCAGTGGTAGCGGGGGCGATCAGTTCTTC. Protein sequence: CASSPSGSGGDQFF.

This clonotype has a handful of counts. V usage is TRBV5-1 and J usage is TRBJ1-4; the D is unclear. The CDR3 consists of 16 residues. Per germline, CDR1 SGHRS and CDR2 YFSETQ. V was trimmed by 2 bases and J by 7 bases, leaving 18 bases between them. CDR3 DNA sequence: TGCGCCAGCAGCTTTAACCCCCCCGCCGAAGGTGAAAAACTGTTTTTT. This encodes CASSFNPPAEGEKLFF.

This clonotype was detected a few times. The chain is built from TRBV10-3 and TRBJ1-1; 8 bases are a match to TRBD1. The germline CDR1 and CDR2 sequences are ENHRY and SYGVKD. J lost 2 bases, V lost 10 bases, and 12 bases had no gene match. The CDR3 has 15 amino acids. For the CDR3, the DNA is TGTGCCACGCTCCCGGGACAGGTCTTTAACACTGAAGCTTTCTTT. It specifies CATLPGQVFNTEAFF.

The chain uses TRBV6-2 or TRBV6-3 and TRBJ2-5, with D perhaps matching TRBD1 (6 bases). V lost 2 bases and J 2 bases, leaving 9 bases between the germline ends. This CDR3 region has 14 residues. CDR1 MNHEY and CDR2 SVGEGT come from the germline V gene. CDR3 DNA: TGTGCCAGCAGTTACCTGGGGGCACAAGAGACCCAGTACTTC. Residues: CASSYLGAQETQYF.

This clonotype was seen more than once but under ten times. The rearrangement joins TRBV20-1 to TRBJ2-1; 9 bases are a match to TRBD2. The CDR3 totals 15 residues. Germline assignment: CDR1 DFQATT and CDR2 SNEGSKA (reference sequence). The J segment lost 5 bases and the V segment lost 0 bases, leaving 5 bases of the junction unmatched. The CDR3 DNA follows: TGCAGTGCTAGAGATGTGCGGGGGGGGGACAATGAGCAGTTCTTC. It is translated as CSARDVRGGDNEQFF.

There are a few counts of this clonotype. The genes are TRBV5-6 and TRBJ2-2; D is unclear. Looked up from germline, CDR1 is SGHDT and CDR2 is YYEEEE. This CDR3 comprises 14 residues. The ends were cut back, 5 bases at V and 7 bases at J, with 15 bases in the middle. The CDR3 DNA is TGTGCCAGCAGGGCTTCGGTGAACTTCGGGGAGCTGTTTTTT. Translated: CASRASVNFGELFF.

This clonotype was observed a handful of times. The chain links TRBV25-1 to TRBJ2-5, with 11 bases identical to TRBD2. CDR1 and CDR2 (germline): MGHDK, SYGVNS. V trimming: 3 bases; J trimming: 5 bases; junction bases outside the gene matches: 11. The CDR3 has 17 amino acids. CDR3 loop: CASSDGASGGPGETQYF. In nucleotides, the CDR3 is TGTGCCAGCAGTGACGGGGCTAGCGGGGGGCCGGGGGAGACCCAGTACTTC.

This clonotype has only a few counts. The CDR3 DNA reads as TGTGCCAGCAGTATGAACCCCACCTACGAGCAGTACTTC. It translates to CASSMNPTYEQYF. The J gene is TRBJ2-7, the V gene TRBV27; D is uncertain. Trimming shortened V by 5 bases and J by 2 bases, and 10 bases separated the two germline ends. The germline CDR1 and CDR2 sequences are MNHEY and SMNVEV (reference sequence). The length of the CDR3 is 13 residues.

The V and J genes are TRBV5-4 and TRBJ2-6; a possible D gene is TRBD2 (6 bases). The germline gives CDR1 SGHNT, CDR2 YYREEE (reference sequence). The CDR3 spans 15 residues. Trimming removed 5 bases from V and 5 bases from J, with 14 bases in between. DNA of the CDR3: TGTGCCAGCAGAGACGGGGGAGCTCGGGCCAACGTCCTGACTTTC. Protein: CASRDGGARANVLTF.

The CDR3 reads CASRNRDRDSEQYF. CDR3 nucleotides: TGTGCCAGCAGAAACAGGGACAGGGATTCCGAGCAGTACTTC. V and J are TRBV6-1 and TRBJ2-7; 9 positions match TRBD1. The CDR3 runs 14 residues. V lost 6 bases, J lost 6 bases, and 9 bases stayed unmatched. Germline loops: CDR1 MNHNS, CDR2 SASEGT.